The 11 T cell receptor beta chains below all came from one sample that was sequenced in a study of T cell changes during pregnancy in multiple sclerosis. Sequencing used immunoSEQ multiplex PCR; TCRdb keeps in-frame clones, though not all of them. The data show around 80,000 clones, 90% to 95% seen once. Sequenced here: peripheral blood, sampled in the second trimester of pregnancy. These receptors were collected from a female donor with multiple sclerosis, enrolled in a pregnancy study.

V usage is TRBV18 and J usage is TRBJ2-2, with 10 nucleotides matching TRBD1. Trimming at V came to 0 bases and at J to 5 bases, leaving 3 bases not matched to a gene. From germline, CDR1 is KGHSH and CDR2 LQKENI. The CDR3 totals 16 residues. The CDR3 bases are TGTGCCAGCTCACCACCGGGGACAGGGGAAACCGGGGAGCTGTTTTTT. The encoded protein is CASSPPGTGETGELFF.

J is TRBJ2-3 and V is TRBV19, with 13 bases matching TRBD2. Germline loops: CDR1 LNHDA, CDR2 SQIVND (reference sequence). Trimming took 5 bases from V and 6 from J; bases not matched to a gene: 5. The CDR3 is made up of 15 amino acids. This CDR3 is CASSWTSGSGDTQYF. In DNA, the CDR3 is TGTGCCAGTAGTTGGACTAGCGGGAGTGGGGATACGCAGTATTTT.

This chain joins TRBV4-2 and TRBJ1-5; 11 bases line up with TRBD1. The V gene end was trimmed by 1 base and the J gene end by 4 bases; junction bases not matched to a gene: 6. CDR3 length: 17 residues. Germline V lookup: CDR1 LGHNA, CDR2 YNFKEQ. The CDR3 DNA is TGTGCCAGCAGCCAAGTGGAGGACAGGGGGCGTAATCAGCCCCAGCATTTT. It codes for CASSQVEDRGRNQPQHF.

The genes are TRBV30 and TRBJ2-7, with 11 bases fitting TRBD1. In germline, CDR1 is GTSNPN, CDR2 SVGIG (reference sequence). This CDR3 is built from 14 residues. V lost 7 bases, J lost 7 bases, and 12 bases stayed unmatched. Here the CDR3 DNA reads TGTGCCTACGTGGGGGACAGGGGGGCTTGGGAGCAGTACTTC. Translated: CAYVGDRGAWEQYF.

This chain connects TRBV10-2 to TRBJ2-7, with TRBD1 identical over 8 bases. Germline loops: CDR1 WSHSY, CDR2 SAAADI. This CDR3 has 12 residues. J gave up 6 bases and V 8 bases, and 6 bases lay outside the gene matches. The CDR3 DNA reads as TGCGCCAGCCGACAGGGGACCCCCGAGCAGTACTTC. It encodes CASRQGTPEQYF.

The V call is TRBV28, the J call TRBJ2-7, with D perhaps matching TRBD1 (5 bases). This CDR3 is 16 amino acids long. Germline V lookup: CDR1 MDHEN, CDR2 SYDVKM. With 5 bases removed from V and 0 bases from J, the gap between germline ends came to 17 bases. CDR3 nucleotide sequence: TGTGCCAGCAGTATCCGCCAGGGTTACAGCTCCTACGAGCAGTACTTC. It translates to CASSIRQGYSSYEQYF.

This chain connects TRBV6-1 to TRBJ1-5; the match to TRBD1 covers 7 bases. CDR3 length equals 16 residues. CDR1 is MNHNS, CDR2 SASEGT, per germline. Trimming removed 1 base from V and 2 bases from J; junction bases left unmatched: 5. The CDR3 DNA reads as TGTGCCAGCAGTGAAGAGGCAGGGACAGGCAATCAGCCCCAGCATTTT. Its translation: CASSEEAGTGNQPQHF.

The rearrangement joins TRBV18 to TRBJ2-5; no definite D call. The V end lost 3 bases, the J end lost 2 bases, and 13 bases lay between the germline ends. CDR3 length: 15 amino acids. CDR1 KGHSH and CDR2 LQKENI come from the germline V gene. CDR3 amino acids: CASSPPGRGQETQYF. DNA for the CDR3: TGTGCCAGCTCACCTCCAGGTCGTGGACAAGAGACCCAGTACTTC.

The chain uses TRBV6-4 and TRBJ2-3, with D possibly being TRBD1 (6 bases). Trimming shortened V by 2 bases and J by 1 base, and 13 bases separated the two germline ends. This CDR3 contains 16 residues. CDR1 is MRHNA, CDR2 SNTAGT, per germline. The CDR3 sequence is CASSDEAAGGTDTQYF. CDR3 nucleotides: TGTGCCAGCAGTGACGAAGCGGCAGGGGGCACAGATACGCAGTATTTT.

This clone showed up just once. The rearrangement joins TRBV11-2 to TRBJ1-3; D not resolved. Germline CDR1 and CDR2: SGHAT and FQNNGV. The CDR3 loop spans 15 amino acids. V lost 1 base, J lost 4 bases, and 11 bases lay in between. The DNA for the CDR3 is TGTGCCAGCAGCTTAGGAGCGAGTGCAGGAAACACCATATATTTT. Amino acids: CASSLGASAGNTIYF.

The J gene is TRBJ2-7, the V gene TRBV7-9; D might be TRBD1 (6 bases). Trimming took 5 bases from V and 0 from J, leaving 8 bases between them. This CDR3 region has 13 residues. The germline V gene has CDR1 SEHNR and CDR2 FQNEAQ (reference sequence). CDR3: CASSPDSSYEQYF. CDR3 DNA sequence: TGTGCCAGCAGCCCGGACAGCTCCTACGAGCAGTACTTC.